The next 7 T cell receptor beta chains were all read from a single sample in a study of T cell changes during pregnancy in multiple sclerosis. Sequencing used immunoSEQ multiplex PCR; TCRdb keeps in-frame clones, though not all of them. The sample yields about 26,000 clones, 89% seen once. The sequencing used CD8+ T cells from peripheral blood mononuclear cells, collected in the second trimester of pregnancy. The receptors derive from a female donor with multiple sclerosis, enrolled in a pregnancy study.

V usage is TRBV5-4 and J usage is TRBJ2-7; TRBD2 agrees at 10 bases. The V segment lost 0 bases and the J segment 2 bases; nucleotides outside the gene matches: 8. The length of the CDR3 is 17 residues. CDR1 and CDR2 from the germline V gene are SGHNT and YYREEE (reference sequence). CDR3 nucleotide sequence: TGTGCCAGCAGCTTGGAGGGCTGGACTAGCGGACCCTACGAGCAGTACTTC. Residues: CASSLEGWTSGPYEQYF.

Only one count was recorded for this clone. The J gene is TRBJ2-3, the V gene TRBV27; 10 nucleotides line up with TRBD2. CDR1 is MNHEY, CDR2 SMNVEV, per germline (reference sequence). The CDR3 loop spans 16 amino acids. Trimming at V came to 6 bases and at J to 1 base, leaving 7 bases not matched to a gene. This chain's CDR3 is CASRPTGTSGTDTQYF. CDR3 bases: TGTGCCAGCAGACCTACCGGGACTAGCGGCACAGATACGCAGTATTTT.

The genes are TRBV7-9 and TRBJ2-7; tentative D call: TRBD2 (6 bases). Trimming cost V 5 bases and J 6 bases, with 14 bases left between them. Germline lookup yields CDR1 SEHNR and CDR2 FQNEAQ (reference sequence). CDR3 length: 13 amino acids. CDR3: CASSPGAYVEQYF. The CDR3, as DNA: TGTGCCAGCAGCCCGGGAGCGTACGTCGAGCAGTACTTC.

This chain links TRBV27 with TRBJ2-2; possible D gene TRBD2, 6 bases. This CDR3 is built from 15 residues. V lost 7 bases and J lost 0, with 12 bases in between. Germline assignment: CDR1 MNHEY and CDR2 SMNVEV (reference sequence). The chain's CDR3 is CASTSGRPNTGELFF. The DNA of the CDR3 is TGTGCCAGCACCTCAGGGAGGCCGAACACCGGGGAGCTGTTTTTT.

The V gene is TRBV6-1, the J gene TRBJ2-1, with 7 bases lining up with TRBD1. CDR3 length equals 18 residues. Trimming took 3 bases from V and 8 from J; bases not matched to a gene: 19. The germline gives CDR1 MNHNS, CDR2 SASEGT. CDR3 DNA sequence: TGTGCCAGCAGTGACCCTAGAGAGGGGGCGATCCTTAGGGATGAGCAGTTCTTC. It translates to CASSDPREGAILRDEQFF.

This rearrangement joins TRBV5-4 to TRBJ2-1; maybe TRBD2 (5 bases). Trimming cost V 6 bases and J 7 bases, with 14 bases left between them. CDR3 length: 13 residues. CDR1 and CDR2 from the germline V gene are SGHNT and YYREEE (reference sequence). DNA for the CDR3: TGTGCCAGCATCCCTGACACGGGGAATGAGCAGTTCTTC. Residues: CASIPDTGNEQFF.

V is TRBV13 and J is TRBJ1-4, with D unresolved. This CDR3 has 14 amino acids. In germline, CDR1 is PRHDT, CDR2 FYEKMQ (reference sequence). The V and J ends lost 2 bases and 7 bases respectively, with 11 bases between them. Here the CDR3 DNA reads TGTGCCAGCAGCTTAAAAGAGGAAAGTGAAAAACTGTTTTTT. Translation gives CASSLKEESEKLFF.